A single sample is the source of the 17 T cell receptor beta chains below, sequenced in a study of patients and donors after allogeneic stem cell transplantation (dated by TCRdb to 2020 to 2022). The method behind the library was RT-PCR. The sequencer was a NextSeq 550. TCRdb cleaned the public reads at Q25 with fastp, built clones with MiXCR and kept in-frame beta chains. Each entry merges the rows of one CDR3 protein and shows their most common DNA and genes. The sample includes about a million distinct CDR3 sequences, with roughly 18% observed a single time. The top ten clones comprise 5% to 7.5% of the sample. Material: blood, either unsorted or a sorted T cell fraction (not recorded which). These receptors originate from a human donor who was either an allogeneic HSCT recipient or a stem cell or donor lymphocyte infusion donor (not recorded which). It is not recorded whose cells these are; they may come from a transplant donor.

The CDR3 region is CASSARDTGWNIQYF. For the CDR3, the DNA is TGTGCCAGCAGTGCTCGGGACACCGGATGGAACATTCAGTACTTC. The V and J genes are TRBV6-1 and TRBJ2-4, with a possible D match to TRBD1 (6 bases). Trimming took off 4 bases at V and 7 bases at J, with 17 bases between the two ends. Per the germline V gene, CDR1 is MNHNS and CDR2 is SASEGT. This CDR3 spans 15 amino acids.

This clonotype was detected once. This chain's CDR3 is CASSPLRNEQYF. CDR3 sequence (DNA): TGTGCCAGCAGTCCCTTAAGGAACGAGCAGTACTTC. J is TRBJ2-7 and V is TRBV28; D is undetermined. Germline V gives CDR1 MDHEN, CDR2 SYDVKM. V was trimmed by 5 bases and J by 5 bases, leaving 10 bases between them. The CDR3 is 12 amino acids.

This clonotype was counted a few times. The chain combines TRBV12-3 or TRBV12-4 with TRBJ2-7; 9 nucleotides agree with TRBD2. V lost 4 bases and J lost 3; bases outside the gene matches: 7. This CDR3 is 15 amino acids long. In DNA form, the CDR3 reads TGTGCCAGCAGTTATGAAGCGGGAGGAGTCTACGAGCAGTACTTC. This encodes CASSYEAGGVYEQYF.

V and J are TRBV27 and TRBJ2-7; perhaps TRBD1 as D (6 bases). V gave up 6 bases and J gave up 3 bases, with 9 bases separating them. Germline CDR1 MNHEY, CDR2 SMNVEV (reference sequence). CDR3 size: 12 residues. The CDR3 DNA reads TGTGCCAGCAGACAGGGCGACTACGAGCAGTACTTC. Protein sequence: CASRQGDYEQYF.

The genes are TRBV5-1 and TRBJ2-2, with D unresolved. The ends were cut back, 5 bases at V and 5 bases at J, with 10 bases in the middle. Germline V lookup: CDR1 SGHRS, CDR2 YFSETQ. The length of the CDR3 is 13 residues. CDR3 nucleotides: TGCGCCAGCAGGCGGACCAGTACCGGGGAGCTGTTTTTT. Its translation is CASRRTSTGELFF.

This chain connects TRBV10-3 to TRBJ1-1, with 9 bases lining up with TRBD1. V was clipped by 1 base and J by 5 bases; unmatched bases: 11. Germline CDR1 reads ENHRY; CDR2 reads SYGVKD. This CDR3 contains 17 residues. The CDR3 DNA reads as TGTGCCATCAGTGAGTATCGGGTGGCGGGACAGGGTACTGAAGCTTTCTTT. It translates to CAISEYRVAGQGTEAFF.

The CDR3 is CASSAWTSGRNNEQFF. DNA of the CDR3: TGTGCCAGCAGTGCCTGGACTAGCGGGAGGAACAATGAGCAGTTCTTC. J is TRBJ2-1 and V is TRBV25-1; 14 bases are shared with TRBD2. The CDR3 runs 16 residues. V trimming: 4 bases; J trimming: 5 bases; junction bases outside the gene matches: 4. Germline CDR1 reads MGHDK; CDR2 reads SYGVNS. The full variable domain, rest sourced from reference TRBV25-1 and TRBJ2-1, is EADIYQTPRYLVIGTGKKITLECSQTMGHDKMYWYQQDPGMELHLIHYSYGVNSTEKGDLSSESTVSRIRTEHFPLTLESARPSHTSQYLCASSAWTSGRNNEQFFGPGTRLTVL.

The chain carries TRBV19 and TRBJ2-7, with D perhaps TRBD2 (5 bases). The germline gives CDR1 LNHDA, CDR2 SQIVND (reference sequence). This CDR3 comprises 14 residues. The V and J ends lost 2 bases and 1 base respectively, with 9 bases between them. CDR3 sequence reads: CASSISSGSYEQYF. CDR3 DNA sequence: TGTGCCAGTAGTATATCATCGGGATCCTACGAGCAGTACTTC. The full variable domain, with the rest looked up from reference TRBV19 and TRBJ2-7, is DGGITQSPKYLFRKEGQNVTLSCEQNLNHDAMYWYRQDPGQGLRLIYYSQIVNDFQKGDIAEGYSVSREKKESFPLTVTSAQKNPTAFYLCASSISSGSYEQYFGPGTRLTVT.

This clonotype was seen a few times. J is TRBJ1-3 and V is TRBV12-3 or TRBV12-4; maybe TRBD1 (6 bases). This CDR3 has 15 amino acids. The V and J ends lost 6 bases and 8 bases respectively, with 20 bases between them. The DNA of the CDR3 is TGTGCCAGCAGCCTCGGACAGCTTTGGCCCGACACCATATATTTT. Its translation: CASSLGQLWPDTIYF.

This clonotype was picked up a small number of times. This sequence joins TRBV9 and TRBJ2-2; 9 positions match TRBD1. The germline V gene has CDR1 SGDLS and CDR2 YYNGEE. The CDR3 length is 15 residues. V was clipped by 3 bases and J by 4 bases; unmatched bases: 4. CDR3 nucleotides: TGTGCCAGCAGCGCCGGACAGGGGCCCACCGGGGAGCTGTTTTTT. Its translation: CASSAGQGPTGELFF.

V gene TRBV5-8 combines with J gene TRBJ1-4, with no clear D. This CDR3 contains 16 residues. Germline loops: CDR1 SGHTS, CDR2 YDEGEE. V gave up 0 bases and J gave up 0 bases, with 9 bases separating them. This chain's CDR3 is CASSLGDWATNEKLFF. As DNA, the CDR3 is TGTGCCAGCAGCTTGGGGGATTGGGCAACTAATGAAAAACTGTTTTTT.

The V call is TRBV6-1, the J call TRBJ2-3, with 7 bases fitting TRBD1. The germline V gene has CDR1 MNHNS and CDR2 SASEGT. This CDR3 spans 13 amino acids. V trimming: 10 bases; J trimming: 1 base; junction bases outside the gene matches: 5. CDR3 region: CATGGQGTDTQYF. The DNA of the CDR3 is TGTGCCACCGGCGGACAGGGCACAGATACGCAGTATTTT.

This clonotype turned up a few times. The CDR3 loop reads CSGTDRGEGRGYTF. CDR3 DNA: TGCAGCGGCACCGACAGGGGCGAAGGGCGAGGCTACACCTTC. The chain has TRBV20-1 and TRBJ1-2; 8 nucleotides align to TRBD1. The CDR3 runs 14 residues. From germline, CDR1 is DFQATT and CDR2 SNEGSKA (reference sequence).

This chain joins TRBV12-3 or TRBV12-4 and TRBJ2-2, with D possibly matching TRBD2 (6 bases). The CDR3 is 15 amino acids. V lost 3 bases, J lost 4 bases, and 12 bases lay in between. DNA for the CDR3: TGTGCCAGCAGTTTTGGGCGGGGACTCACCGGGGAGCTGTTTTTT. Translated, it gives CASSFGRGLTGELFF.

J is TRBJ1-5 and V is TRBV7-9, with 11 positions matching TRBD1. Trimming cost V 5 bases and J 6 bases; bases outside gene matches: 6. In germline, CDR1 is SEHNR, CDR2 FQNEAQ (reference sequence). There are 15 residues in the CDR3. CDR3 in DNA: TGTGCCAGCAGCCCCGGACAGGGGGCAACTCAGCCCCAGCATTTT. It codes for CASSPGQGATQPQHF.

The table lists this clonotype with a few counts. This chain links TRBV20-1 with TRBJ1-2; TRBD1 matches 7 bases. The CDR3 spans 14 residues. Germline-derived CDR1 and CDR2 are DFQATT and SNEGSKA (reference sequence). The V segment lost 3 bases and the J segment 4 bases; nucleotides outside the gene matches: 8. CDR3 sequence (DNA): TGCAGTGCTAGTCAGGGCGCAGGGGGCTATGGCTACACCTTC. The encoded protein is CSASQGAGGYGYTF.

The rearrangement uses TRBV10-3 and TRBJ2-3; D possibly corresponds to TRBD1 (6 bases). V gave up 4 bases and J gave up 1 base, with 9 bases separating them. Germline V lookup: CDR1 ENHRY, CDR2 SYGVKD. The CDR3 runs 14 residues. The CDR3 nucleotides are TGTGCCATCAGTGTGGCAGGGGGCACAGATACGCAGTATTTT. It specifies CAISVAGGTDTQYF.